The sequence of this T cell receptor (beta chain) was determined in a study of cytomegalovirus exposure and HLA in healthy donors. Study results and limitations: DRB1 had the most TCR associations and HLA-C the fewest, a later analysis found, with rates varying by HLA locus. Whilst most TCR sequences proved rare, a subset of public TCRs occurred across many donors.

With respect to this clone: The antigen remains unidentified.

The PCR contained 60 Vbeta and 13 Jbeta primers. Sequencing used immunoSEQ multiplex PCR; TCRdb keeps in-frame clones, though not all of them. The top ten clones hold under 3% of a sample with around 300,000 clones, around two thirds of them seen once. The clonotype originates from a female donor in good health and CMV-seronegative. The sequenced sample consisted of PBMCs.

CDR3 nucleotides: TGTGCCAGCAGCCTAGTACTCCTAACCGGGACACAAGAGACCCAGTACTTC. It translates to CASSLVLLTGTQETQYF. The V and J genes are TRBV2 and TRBJ2-5; a possible D gene is TRBD1 (6 bases). CDR1 SNHLY and CDR2 FYNNEI come from the germline V gene. The CDR3 extends over 17 amino acids. V was shortened by 6 bases and J by 2 bases, with 22 bases between the two germline ends.